One sample yielded the 18 T cell receptor beta chains listed below, sequenced in a study of OX40 agonist ivuxolimab in advanced cancers. Sequenced by immunoSEQ multiplex PCR; TCRdb stores in-frame clones only, minus some. The sample has fewer than 75,000 clones; 70% to 90% are singletons. The specimen comprised CD4+ or CD8+ T cells sorted from blood, sampled in a trial of the OX40 agonist ivuxolimab. These receptors came from an adult with an advanced solid tumor such as melanoma, head and neck, liver or kidney cancer.

The genes are TRBV10-1 and TRBJ2-7, with D unresolved. Deletions cut 0 bases from V and 9 bases from J, with 9 bases between. The CDR3 is made up of 12 amino acids. Germline V CDR1 and CDR2: WNHNN, SYGVQD (reference sequence). The CDR3, as DNA: TGCGCCAGCAGTGAGTCTCTTTATCGGCAGTACTTC. It specifies CASSESLYRQYF.

V is TRBV10-3 and J is TRBJ2-2; 13 bases line up with TRBD2. The V gene's germline CDR1 is ENHRY and CDR2 SYGVKD. J was trimmed by 4 bases and V by 3 bases; bases with no gene match: 14. There are 20 residues in the CDR3. The CDR3 sequence: CAISDFLTGLAGWSTGELFF. CDR3 nucleotides: TGTGCCATCAGTGATTTCTTGACGGGACTAGCGGGATGGAGCACCGGGGAGCTGTTTTTT.

The chain recombines TRBV2 with TRBJ2-2; D is uncertain. Germline V lookup: CDR1 SNHLY, CDR2 FYNNEI. Trimming took 6 bases from V and 3 from J, leaving 11 bases between them. There are 14 residues in the CDR3. CDR3 coding DNA: TGTGCCAGCAGCCTATCGACGGACACCGGGGAGCTGTTTTTT. Protein sequence: CASSLSTDTGELFF.

This clone was seen just once. This chain joins TRBV5-1 and TRBJ2-1; 7 bases line up with TRBD1. The trim removed 4 bases at V and 7 bases at J, leaving 14 bases unmatched. This CDR3 spans 16 amino acids. Germline V gene sequence: CDR1 SGHRS, CDR2 YFSETQ. The DNA of the CDR3 is TGCGCCAGCAGCCCCCCCGCGACAGGGTTGCTGAATGAGCAGTTCTTC. As protein: CASSPPATGLLNEQFF.

This rearrangement joins TRBV27 to TRBJ2-3; D is unresolved. The CDR3 is made up of 14 amino acids. V was cut by 0 bases and J by 2 bases, with 6 bases left in between. Germline V gene lookup returns CDR1 MNHEY and CDR2 SMNVEV (reference sequence). This CDR3 is CASSLSFITDTQYF. CDR3 coding DNA: TGTGCCAGCAGTTTATCCTTCATCACAGATACGCAGTATTTT.

The V gene is TRBV18, the J gene TRBJ2-7; no definite D call. This CDR3 is 15 amino acids long. V shed 1 base and J shed 4 bases, with 14 bases lying between them. Per the germline V gene, CDR1 is KGHSH and CDR2 is LQKENI. The DNA for the CDR3 is TGTGCCAGCTCACCACGGCCGGGCGTACAGTACGAGCAGTACTTC. It codes for CASSPRPGVQYEQYF.

In its sample, this clone was seen once. This chain links TRBV15 with TRBJ2-7; D possibly corresponds to TRBD2 (7 bases). This CDR3 is built from 12 residues. V was trimmed by 3 bases and J by 6 bases, leaving 9 bases between them. CDR1 is LNHNV, CDR2 YYDKDF, per germline (reference sequence). The CDR3 here is CATSRGGPEQYF. Here the CDR3 DNA reads TGTGCCACCAGCAGGGGGGGGCCCGAGCAGTACTTC.

The J gene is TRBJ2-6, the V gene TRBV4-2, with 7 bases aligning to TRBD1. The length of the CDR3 is 18 residues. Germline loops: CDR1 LGHNA, CDR2 YNFKEQ. With V trimmed by 0 bases and J by 0 bases, 5 bases remained unmatched. The CDR3 region has the DNA TGTGCCAGCAGCCAAGAAGGGACAGCCCTCTCTGGGGCCAACGTCCTGACTTTC. This encodes CASSQEGTALSGANVLTF.

For the CDR3, the DNA is TGTGCCTGGAGTTCTAGGACAGGGGAGGCAGGTGGCTACACCTTC. Its translation: CAWSSRTGEAGGYTF. This chain links TRBV30 with TRBJ1-2; 9 nucleotides match TRBD1. CDR1 and CDR2 (germline): GTSNPN, SVGIG (reference sequence). CDR3 length equals 15 residues. Trimming took 2 bases from V and 7 from J; bases not matched to a gene: 11.

V is TRBV10-1 and J is TRBJ2-3, with unresolved D. The V gene's germline CDR1 is WNHNN and CDR2 SYGVQD (reference sequence). The V end was cut by 0 bases, the J end by 2 bases, with 12 bases between. This CDR3 has 16 amino acids. DNA for the CDR3: TGCGCCAGCAGTGAGTCGAAAGGGTTTTTCACAGATACGCAGTATTTT. It encodes CASSESKGFFTDTQYF.

The chain combines TRBV7-9 with TRBJ2-1; 8 bases align to TRBD2. Germline V gives CDR1 SEHNR, CDR2 FQNEAQ (reference sequence). The ends lost 5 bases at V and 6 bases at J; junction bases unmatched: 6. This CDR3 spans 14 amino acids. The CDR3: CASSPAGATNEQFF. The CDR3 DNA reads TGTGCCAGCAGCCCAGCGGGAGCAACCAATGAGCAGTTCTTC.

The V gene is TRBV2, the J gene TRBJ1-5, with D perhaps TRBD1 (6 bases). V was trimmed by 9 bases and J by 0 bases, leaving 12 bases between them. The CDR3 loop spans 14 amino acids. CDR1 is SNHLY, CDR2 FYNNEI, per germline. In DNA, the CDR3 is TGTGCCAGGGGGGACATCCATAGCAATCAGCCCCAGCATTTT. Protein sequence: CARGDIHSNQPQHF.

The gene calls are TRBV5-1 and TRBJ2-7, with TRBD1 matching 12 bases. The length of the CDR3 is 15 residues. J was trimmed by 2 bases and V by 5 bases; bases with no gene match: 5. Germline CDR1 reads SGHRS; CDR2 reads YFSETQ. The CDR3 bases are TGCGCCAGCAGTCAGGGACAGGGGGCAACCTACGAGCAGTACTTC. It encodes CASSQGQGATYEQYF.

In DNA form, the CDR3 reads TGTGCCACCAGCAGAGATTTAGCACTGCTTAGCAATCAGCCCCAGCATTTT. Its translation is CATSRDLALLSNQPQHF. The rearrangement joins TRBV15 to TRBJ1-5; no definite D call. The CDR3 is made up of 17 amino acids. From germline, CDR1 is LNHNV and CDR2 YYDKDF (reference sequence). V lost 0 bases and J lost 0, with 12 bases in between.

CDR3 sequence (DNA): TGTGCAAGTCGCTTCCCCCAGCCCCAGCATTTT. Protein sequence: CASRFPQPQHF. The chain combines TRBV12-2 with TRBJ1-5. TRBV12-2 is flagged as a pseudogene. The CDR3 length is 11 residues.

This chain links TRBV2 with TRBJ2-7; D gene ambiguous. The CDR3 spans 15 residues. Germline CDR1 SNHLY, CDR2 FYNNEI. The germline V and J ends were trimmed by 5 bases and 2 bases, with 16 bases remaining between them. The CDR3 DNA follows: TGTGCCAGCAGTCCCCCCCAGCGTAGAGCCTACGAGCAGTACTTC. Translation gives CASSPPQRRAYEQYF.

The V and J genes are TRBV1 and TRBJ1-4; whether TRBD1, the table's D call, matches the DNA was not checked. TRBV1 is marked as a pseudogene. The CDR3 has 19 amino acids. CDR3 in DNA: TGCACCAGCGGGAGAGATCGGACAGGCATGATGGATGTAAATGAAAAACTGTTTTTT. Amino acid sequence: CTSGRDRTGMMDVNEKLFF.

The V gene is TRBV10-1, the J gene TRBJ2-2; D call uncertain. The V and J ends lost 5 bases and 4 bases respectively, with 8 bases between them. The CDR3 loop spans 13 amino acids. Germline CDR1 WNHNN, CDR2 SYGVQD (reference sequence). The CDR3 DNA reads TGCGCCAGCAGTCGAAGACGCACCGGGGAGCTGTTTTTT. Its protein is CASSRRRTGELFF.